This TCR beta chain is from a study of memory CD4+ T cells and cytomegalovirus serostatus. Points from the study as a whole: Each of roughly 65 CMV-associated TCRbeta sequences occurred in one to five individuals.

The germline V gene has CDR1 SGHDN and CDR2 FVKESK. Trimming left V 0 bases short and J 8 bases short, with 15 bases between. This CDR3 has 15 residues. With regard to this clone: Its antigen is not known.

This table comes from immunoSEQ multiplex PCR, and its TCRdb copy is limited to in-frame clones, with some not included. This table has 46,000 or so clones, roughly three quarters appearing once. Single viable CD3+CD4+CD8-CD45RO+ cells were sorted as the memory CD4+ T cells. CD4+ T cells were isolated by positive magnetic selection. The rearrangement uses TRBV14 and TRBJ2-3; D unclear. The sequence came from an adult in good health and CMV-seronegative. The sample comprised memory CD4+ T cells from blood. CDR3 in amino acids: CASSQDLGNSLTQYF. CDR3 DNA: TGTGCCAGCAGCCAAGATCTTGGTAACTCACTTACGCAGTATTTT.